These 20 T cell receptor beta chains came from one sample sequenced in a study of T cell repertoires in cytomegalovirus infection (dated by TCRdb to about 2019). The reads were generated on an Illumina HiSeq 1500. The raw public reads went through TCRdb reprocessing: fastp at Q25, MiXCR clone calling, in-frame beta chains kept. Rows are combined by CDR3 protein, so each entry shows the most common genes and DNA. Here the sample has hundreds of thousands of distinct CDR3 sequences; approximately 34% occur a single time. Together, the top ten hold 2.8% of the sample. Sequenced input: PBMCs. The receptors here all came from a human donor in good health (CMV status not recorded). Some clones in this sample may be carry-over from other donors' samples.

There are a few counts of this clonotype. This sequence joins TRBV28 and TRBJ2-3, with 9 nucleotides matching TRBD2. The CDR3 is made up of 15 amino acids. V gave up 6 bases and J gave up 2 bases; unmatched junction bases: 6. Germline V gene sequence: CDR1 MDHEN, CDR2 SYDVKM. CDR3: CASSRTSEVTDTQYF. CDR3 coding DNA: TGTGCCAGCAGCCGGACTAGCGAGGTCACAGATACGCAGTATTTT. The variable domain in full, with the rest retrieved from reference TRBV28 and TRBJ2-3, is DVKVTQSSRYLVKRTGEKVFLECVQDMDHENMFWYRQDPGLGLRLIYFSYDVKMKEKGDIPEGYSVSREKKERFSLILESASTNQTSMYLCASSRTSEVTDTQYFGPGTRLTVL.

Concerning this clonotype: Its ends do not fully match the called genes, so a read error is possible. CDR3 DNA: TGTGCTAGCAGCTTCCAGGGAGGGGGCCAAGAGACCCAGTACTTC. This translates into CASSFQGGGQETQYF. The chain combines TRBV7-6 with TRBJ2-5; perhaps TRBD2 as D (7 bases). CDR1 and CDR2 from the germline V gene are SGHVS and FNYEAQ. This CDR3 is built from 15 residues. Full variable domain (outside the CDR3, taken from reference TRBV7-6 and TRBJ2-5): GAGVSQSPRYKVTKRGQDVALRCDPISGHVSLYWYRQALGQGPEFLTYFNYEAQQDKSGLPNDRFSAERPEGSISTLTIQRTEQRDSAMYRCASSFQGGGQETQYFGPGTRLLVL.

The rearrangement joins TRBV11-1 to TRBJ2-6; no firm D call. The V end was cut by 2 bases, the J end by 4 bases, with 6 bases between. CDR3 length equals 14 residues. CDR1 is SGHAT and CDR2 is FQDESV in the germline V gene (reference sequence). CDR3 sequence: CASSLRPGANVLTF. The CDR3 DNA reads as TGTGCCAGCAGCTTAAGGCCCGGGGCCAACGTCCTGACTTTC.

This clonotype was seen just once. The chain combines TRBV6-8 with TRBJ1-2, with TRBD1 matching over 7 bases. V gave up 4 bases and J gave up 3 bases; unmatched junction bases: 8. In germline, CDR1 is MNHGY, CDR2 SAAAGT. This CDR3 comprises 15 residues. This CDR3 is CASSFRQGGHYGYTF. The CDR3 DNA is TGTGCCAGCAGTTTTAGACAGGGTGGTCACTATGGCTACACCTTC.

This clonotype was seen repeatedly, ten times or more. This rearrangement joins TRBV6-1 to TRBJ1-1; TRBD1 agrees at 7 bases. The CDR3 has 14 residues. Per germline, CDR1 MNHNS and CDR2 SASEGT. After removal of 7 bases from V and 0 bases from J, the junction contained 5 bases not matched to a gene. CDR3 DNA sequence: TGTGCCAGCACCCTGACAGGGTTGAACACTGAAGCTTTCTTT. Translated, it gives CASTLTGLNTEAFF.

This clonotype turned up a few times. CDR3 amino acids: CASSPPGQGAGANVLTF. The CDR3 region has the DNA TGTGCCAGCAGTCCGCCGGGACAGGGGGCTGGGGCCAACGTCCTGACTTTC. The J gene is TRBJ2-6, the V gene TRBV28; TRBD1 matches 11 bases. With 5 bases clipped from V and 2 bases from J, the junction kept 5 bases outside the gene matches. This CDR3 region has 17 residues. The V gene's germline CDR1 is MDHEN and CDR2 SYDVKM.

The chain carries TRBV7-9 and TRBJ1-2, with D tentatively TRBD1 (5 bases). Looked up from germline, CDR1 is SEHNR and CDR2 is FQNEAQ (reference sequence). There are 14 residues in the CDR3. V dropped 5 bases and J dropped 4 bases, with 14 bases sitting between them. The CDR3 region is CASSLRGGIYGYTF. The CDR3 DNA sequence: TGTGCCAGCAGCCTCCGTGGGGGTATCTATGGCTACACCTTC.

This clonotype was counted at least ten times. The chain is built from TRBV11-1 and TRBJ1-1; D is ambiguous. The CDR3 spans 16 residues. The germline V gene has CDR1 SGHAT and CDR2 FQDESV (reference sequence). V lost 2 bases to trimming and J lost 0 bases, with 13 bases between them. DNA for the CDR3: TGTGCCAGCAGCTTAAAACGAGTCTACGTGAACACTGAAGCTTTCTTT. Translating gives CASSLKRVYVNTEAFF.

This clonotype was seen many times. The chain uses TRBV7-2 and TRBJ1-4; possible D gene TRBD1, 6 bases. V was cut by 6 bases and J by 10 bases, with 21 bases left in between. This CDR3 comprises 15 residues. CDR1 and CDR2 from the germline V gene are SGHTA and FQGNSA. As DNA, the CDR3 is TGTGCCAGCAGGGATACATGGGACATGAGTGGAAAACTGTTTTTT. The encoded protein is CASRDTWDMSGKLFF.

This clonotype was picked up one time. This chain uses TRBV28 with TRBJ1-1, with D possibly TRBD1 on 5 matching bases. Deletions cut 9 bases from V and 5 bases from J, with 16 bases between. CDR1 and CDR2 from the germline V gene are MDHEN and SYDVKM. This CDR3 contains 13 residues. CDR3 coding DNA: TGTGCCAGTATCCACAGGCGAGGGACTGAAGCTTTCTTT. As protein: CASIHRRGTEAFF.

V usage is TRBV27 and J usage is TRBJ2-5, with D perhaps being TRBD1 or TRBD2 (6 bases each). The CDR3 covers 15 residues. Trimming cost V 3 bases and J 2 bases, with 13 bases left between them. Germline V gene lookup returns CDR1 MNHEY and CDR2 SMNVEV (reference sequence). The CDR3 protein is CASSFQGTQQETQYF. CDR3 sequence (DNA): TGTGCCAGCAGTTTCCAGGGGACTCAACAAGAGACCCAGTACTTC.

The chain carries TRBV19 and TRBJ1-2; D not resolved. There are 14 residues in the CDR3. V was pared by 5 bases and J by 3 bases, with 13 bases between. Germline CDR1 LNHDA, CDR2 SQIVND (reference sequence). The CDR3 is CASSVRMIHYGYTF. The DNA of the CDR3 is TGTGCCAGTAGTGTCCGTATGATTCACTATGGCTACACCTTC.

CDR3 sequence (DNA): TGTGCCAGCAGCTTAGCCTCCCAGCATAAAGAGACCCAGTACTTC. Translated: CASSLASQHKETQYF. V usage is TRBV7-2 and J usage is TRBJ2-5; D not certain. Trimming removed 0 bases from V and 3 bases from J, with 11 bases in between. The CDR3 spans 15 residues. Germline values: CDR1 SGHTA, CDR2 FQGNSA.

This clonotype has just a few counts. V gene TRBV19 combines with J gene TRBJ1-6; weak D call: TRBD1 (6 bases). V was clipped by 5 bases and J by 6 bases, with 11 bases between them. Germline values: CDR1 LNHDA, CDR2 SQIVND (reference sequence). The CDR3 length is 14 residues. Here the CDR3 DNA reads TGTGCCAGTAGTCGTGACAGGAGTAATTCACCCCTCCACTTT. Protein: CASSRDRSNSPLHF.

There are a few counts of this clonotype. The chain is built from TRBV10-3 and TRBJ2-6; unclear D gene. Germline V gives CDR1 ENHRY, CDR2 SYGVKD. V was clipped by 6 bases and J by 2 bases, with 8 bases between them. The CDR3 runs to 14 residues. The CDR3 loop is CAISVSAGANVLTF. CDR3 sequence (DNA): TGTGCCATCAGCGTTAGTGCTGGGGCCAACGTCCTGACTTTC.

The chain joins TRBV20-1 to TRBJ2-4; D is undetermined. Germline loops: CDR1 DFQATT, CDR2 SNEGSKA (reference sequence). Trimming stripped 6 bases from V and 0 bases from J, with 9 bases between. The CDR3 has 13 amino acids. The CDR3 coding sequence is TGCAGTGCCATTGACTTAGCCAAAAACATTCAGTACTTC. Its protein is CSAIDLAKNIQYF.

This chain links TRBV27 with TRBJ1-1; D not resolved. Trimming shortened V by 7 bases and J by 0 bases, and 12 bases separated the two germline ends. Germline loops: CDR1 MNHEY, CDR2 SMNVEV (reference sequence). The CDR3 contains 14 residues. CDR3 in amino acids: CASTKNPVNTEAFF. In DNA, the CDR3 is TGTGCCAGCACCAAAAATCCCGTGAACACTGAAGCTTTCTTT.

This clonotype was observed at least ten times. This chain links TRBV28 with TRBJ1-2; tentatively, D is TRBD1 (6 bases). Trimming shortened V by 2 bases and J by 5 bases, and 18 bases separated the two germline ends. Looked up from germline, CDR1 is MDHEN and CDR2 is SYDVKM. This CDR3 is built from 16 residues. The CDR3 nucleotides are TGTGCCAGCAGTTTACCTAGGACAGCAAAGGGGTATGGCTACACCTTC. It encodes CASSLPRTAKGYGYTF.

This chain joins TRBV7-9 and TRBJ2-1; 8 nucleotides agree with TRBD1. Losses at the gene ends were 2 bases for V and 5 bases for J; bases not matched to a gene: 5. Per the germline V gene, CDR1 is SEHNR and CDR2 is FQNEAQ (reference sequence). This CDR3 spans 15 amino acids. The chain's CDR3 is CASSLFQGANNEQFF. Here the CDR3 DNA reads TGTGCCAGCAGCTTATTTCAGGGGGCGAACAATGAGCAGTTCTTC.

V gene TRBV4-1 combines with J gene TRBJ2-1, with 9 bases aligning to TRBD2. CDR1 and CDR2 from the germline V gene are MGHRA and YSYEKL. V was pared by 0 bases and J by 7 bases, with 7 bases of the junction left unmatched. This CDR3 spans 16 amino acids. The CDR3 is CASSQEAGTSRNEQFF. For the CDR3, the DNA is TGCGCCAGCAGCCAAGAGGCCGGGACTAGCCGAAATGAGCAGTTCTTC.